The clone carrying this T cell receptor (beta chain) was recorded a few times. Its matching antigen is unknown. Each CDR3 protein gets one entry after TCRdb re-called the reads with MiXCR. The sample records fewer than 400,000 distinct CDR3 sequences, 15% to 20% being singletons. The CDR3 has 19 residues. The germline CDR1 and CDR2 sequences are SEHNR and FQNEAQ (reference sequence). Trimming shortened V by 5 bases and J by 1 base, and 24 bases separated the two germline ends. This record belongs to a study of T cell repertoires in cytomegalovirus infection. The overall study: Public signatures in TCR beta pointed to CMV infection and matching HLA type.

Study outcomes and limitations: Dominant in the ex vivo response were TCR beta clonotypes restricted by HLA-C and specific for CMV. Summed frequency of shared TCR beta families picked out CMV carriers who also had the relevant HLA.

The rearrangement links TRBV7-9 to TRBJ2-1; perhaps TRBD1 as D (6 bases). Material: PBMCs. This clonotype originated in a human donor in good health (CMV status not recorded). Some clones in this sample may be carry-over from other donors' samples. CDR3 nucleotide sequence: TGTGCCAGCAGCGCTAGCTCTAGGGGGATGGGATGGTCCTACAATGAGCAGTTCTTC. Translating it yields CASSASSRGMGWSYNEQFF.